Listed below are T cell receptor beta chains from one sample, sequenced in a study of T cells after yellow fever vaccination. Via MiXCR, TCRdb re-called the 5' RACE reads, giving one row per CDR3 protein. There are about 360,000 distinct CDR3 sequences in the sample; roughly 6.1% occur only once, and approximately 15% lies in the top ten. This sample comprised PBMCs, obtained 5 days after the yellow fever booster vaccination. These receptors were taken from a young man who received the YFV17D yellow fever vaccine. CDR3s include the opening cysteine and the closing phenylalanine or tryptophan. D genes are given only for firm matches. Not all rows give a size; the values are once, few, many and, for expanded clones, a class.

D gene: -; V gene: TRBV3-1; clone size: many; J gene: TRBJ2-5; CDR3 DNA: -; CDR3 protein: CASSQVRGRRETQYF
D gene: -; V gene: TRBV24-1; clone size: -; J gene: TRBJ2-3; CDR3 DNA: TGTGCCACCAGTGAACCGAACACAGATACGCAGTATTTT; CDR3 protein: CATSEPNTDTQYF
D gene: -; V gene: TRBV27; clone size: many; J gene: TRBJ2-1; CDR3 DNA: TGTGCCAGCAGTCCGCTAGGACACGCAGTATTGCAGTTCTTC; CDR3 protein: CASSPLGHAVLQFF
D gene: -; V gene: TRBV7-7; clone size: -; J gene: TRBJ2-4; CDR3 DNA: TGTGCTAGCAGCTTTGACCCTTCACTAGCCAAAAACATTCAGTACTTC; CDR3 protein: CASSFDPSLAKNIQYF
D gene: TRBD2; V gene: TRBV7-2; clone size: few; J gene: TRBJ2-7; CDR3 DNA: TGTGCCAGCAGCTCGGGGAGGGTTGTGGACGAGCAGTACTTC; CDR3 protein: CASSSGRVVDEQYF
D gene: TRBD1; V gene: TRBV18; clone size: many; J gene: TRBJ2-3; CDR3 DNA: TGTGCCAGCTCACTGAACAGGGGGCGGATAGATACGCAGTATTTT; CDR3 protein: CASSLNRGRIDTQYF
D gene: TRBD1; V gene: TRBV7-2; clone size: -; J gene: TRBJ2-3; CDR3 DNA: TGTGCCAGCAGCTTAGGGACAGGGGTTACTACGCAGTATTTT; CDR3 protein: CASSLGTGVTTQYF
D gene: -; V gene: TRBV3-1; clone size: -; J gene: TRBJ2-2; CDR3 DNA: TGTGCCAGCAGCCGGAGTGGAAGCGGAGGGCCGATCGGGGAGCTGTTTTTT; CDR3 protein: CASSRSGSGGPIGELFF
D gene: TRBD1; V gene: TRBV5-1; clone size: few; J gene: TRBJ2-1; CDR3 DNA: TGCGCCAGCAGCTTTAAACAGGGGCTTACCAATGAGCAGTTCTTC; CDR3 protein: CASSFKQGLTNEQFF
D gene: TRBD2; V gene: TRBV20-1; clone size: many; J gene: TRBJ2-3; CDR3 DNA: TGCAGTGCTAGAGGACTAGCGGGAGGCCCCGATCCCACAGATACGCAGTATTTT; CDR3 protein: CSARGLAGGPDPTDTQYF
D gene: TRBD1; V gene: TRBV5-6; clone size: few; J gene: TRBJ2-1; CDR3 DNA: TGTGCCAGCAGCCGTTTAAGGACAGGGGTTGAGCAGTTCTTC; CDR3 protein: CASSRLRTGVEQFF
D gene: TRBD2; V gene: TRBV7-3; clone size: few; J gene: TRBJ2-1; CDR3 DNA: TGTGCCAGCGCAAAAGGACTAGCGGCGCAAAATGAGCAGTTCTTC; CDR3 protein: CASAKGLAAQNEQFF
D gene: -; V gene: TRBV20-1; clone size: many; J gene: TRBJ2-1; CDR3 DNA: TGCTCCCCCTTGGGGCGGACCCGAAATGAGCAGTTCTTC; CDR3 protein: CSPLGRTRNEQFF
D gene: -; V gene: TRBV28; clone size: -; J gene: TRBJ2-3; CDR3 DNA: TGTGCCAGCAGTTTATTCTCTACCACAGATACGCAGTATTTT; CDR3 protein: CASSLFSTTDTQYF
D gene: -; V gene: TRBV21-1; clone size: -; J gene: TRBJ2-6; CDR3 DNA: TGTGCCAGCAGCCCCCCGGTGGAAGGGGCCAACGTCCTGACTTTC; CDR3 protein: CASSPPVEGANVLTF
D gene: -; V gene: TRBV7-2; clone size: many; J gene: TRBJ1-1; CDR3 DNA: TGTGCCAGCAGCCCCCAAAACACTGAAGCTTTCTTT; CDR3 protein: CASSPQNTEAFF
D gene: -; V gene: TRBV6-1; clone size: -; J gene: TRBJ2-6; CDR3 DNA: TGTGCCAGCAGGGACAGCTCTGGGGCCAACGTCCTGACTTTC; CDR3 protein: CASRDSSGANVLTF
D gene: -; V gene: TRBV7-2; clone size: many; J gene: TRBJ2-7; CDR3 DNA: TGTGCCAGCCACGGGAACTCCTACGAGCAGTACTTC; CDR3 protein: CASHGNSYEQYF
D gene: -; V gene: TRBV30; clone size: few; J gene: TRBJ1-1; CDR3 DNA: TGTGCCTGGAGATGGGAGACGAGTGCTTTCTTT; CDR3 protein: CAWRWETSAFF
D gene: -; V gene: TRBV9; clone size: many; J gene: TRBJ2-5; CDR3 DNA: TGTGCCAGCAGCGTAGATGGCAGACAAGAGACCCAGTACTTC; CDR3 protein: CASSVDGRQETQYF
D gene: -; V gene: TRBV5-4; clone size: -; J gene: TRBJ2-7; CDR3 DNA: TGTGCCAGCAACCTAGGGCGCGAGCAGTACTTC; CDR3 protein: CASNLGREQYF
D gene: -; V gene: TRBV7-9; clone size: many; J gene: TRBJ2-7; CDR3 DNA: TGTGCCAGCAGCTTATCCGGCAGGTCCTACGAGCAGTACTTC; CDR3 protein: CASSLSGRSYEQYF
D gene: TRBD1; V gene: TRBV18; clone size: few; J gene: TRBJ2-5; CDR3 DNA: TGTGCCAGCTCACAAGACAGGGCCGGCCCCAAGACCCAGTACTTC; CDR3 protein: CASSQDRAGPKTQYF
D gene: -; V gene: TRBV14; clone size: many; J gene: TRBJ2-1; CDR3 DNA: TGTGCCAGCAGCCGCCCACTAGCCCTCGAGCAGTTCTTC; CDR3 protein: CASSRPLALEQFF
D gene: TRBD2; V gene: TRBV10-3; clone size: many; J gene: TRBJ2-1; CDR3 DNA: TGTGCCATCAGTGAGTCCGCGGGAGGTGCTGAGCAGTTCTTC; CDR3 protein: CAISESAGGAEQFF
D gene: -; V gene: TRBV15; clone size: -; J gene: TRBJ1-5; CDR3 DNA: TGTGCCACCAGCAGAGAGAGCGGGCAGCCCCAGCATTTT; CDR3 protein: CATSRESGQPQHF
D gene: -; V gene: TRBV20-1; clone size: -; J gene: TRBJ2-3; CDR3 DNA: TGCAGTGCTCACCTTATGACAGATACGCAGTATTTT; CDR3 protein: CSAHLMTDTQYF
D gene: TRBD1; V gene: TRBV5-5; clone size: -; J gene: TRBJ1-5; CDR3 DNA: TGTGCCAGCAGCTTGGGGGGACAGGGGGATCAGCCCCAGCATTTT; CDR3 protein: CASSLGGQGDQPQHF
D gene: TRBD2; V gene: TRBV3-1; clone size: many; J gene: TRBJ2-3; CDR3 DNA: TGTGCCAGCAGCCACATGGGACTAGCGGGCTCGGATACGCAGTATTTT; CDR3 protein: CASSHMGLAGSDTQYF
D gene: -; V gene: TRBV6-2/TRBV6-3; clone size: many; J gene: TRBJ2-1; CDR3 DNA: TGTGCCAGCAGTTTTTCGGGAGTAGGTGAGCAGTTCTTC; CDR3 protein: CASSFSGVGEQFF
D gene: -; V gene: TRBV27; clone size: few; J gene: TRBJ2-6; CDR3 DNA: TGTGCCAGCAGTTCGATAAGGGGAGGGGGGTCTGGGGCCAACGTCCTGACTTTC; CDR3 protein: CASSSIRGGGSGANVLTF
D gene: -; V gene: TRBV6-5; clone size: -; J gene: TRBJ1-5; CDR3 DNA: TGTGCCAGCAGTTACTCCTGGCAGACTAGCAATCAGCCCCAGCATTTT; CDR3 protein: CASSYSWQTSNQPQHF
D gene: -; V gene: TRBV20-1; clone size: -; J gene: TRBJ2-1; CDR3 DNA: TGCAGTGCCCCCGAAGGCGGGGCAGGCAATGAGCAGTTCTTC; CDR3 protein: CSAPEGGAGNEQFF
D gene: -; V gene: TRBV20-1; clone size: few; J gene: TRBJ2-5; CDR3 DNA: TGCAGTGCTAGAGGGCCGAACAGGGAGACCCAGTACTTC; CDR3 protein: CSARGPNRETQYF
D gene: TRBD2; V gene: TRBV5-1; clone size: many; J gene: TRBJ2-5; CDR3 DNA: TGCGCCAGCAGCCGCGGGAGTGGCGAGACCCAGTACTTC; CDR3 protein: CASSRGSGETQYF
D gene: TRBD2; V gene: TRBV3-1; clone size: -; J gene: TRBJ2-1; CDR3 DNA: TGTGCCAGCAGCCAAGCAGACAGACTAGCGGGAGGTCCTTACAATGAGCAGTTCTTC; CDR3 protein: CASSQADRLAGGPYNEQFF